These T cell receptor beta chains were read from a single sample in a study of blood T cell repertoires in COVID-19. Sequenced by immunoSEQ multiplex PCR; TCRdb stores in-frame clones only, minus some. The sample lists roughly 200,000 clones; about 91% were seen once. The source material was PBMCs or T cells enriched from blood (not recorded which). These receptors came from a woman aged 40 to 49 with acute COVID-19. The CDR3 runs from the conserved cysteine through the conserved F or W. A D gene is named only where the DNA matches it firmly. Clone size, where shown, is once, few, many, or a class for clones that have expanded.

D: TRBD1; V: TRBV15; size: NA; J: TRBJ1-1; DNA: TGTGCCACCAGCAGGCTTGACCGGGACAGGGATCGAGCTTTCTTT; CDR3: CATSRLDRDRDRAFF
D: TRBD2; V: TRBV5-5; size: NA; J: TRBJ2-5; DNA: TGTGCCAGCAGCTTGGCTAGCGGGGGATCAGAGACCCAGTACTTC; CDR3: CASSLASGGSETQYF
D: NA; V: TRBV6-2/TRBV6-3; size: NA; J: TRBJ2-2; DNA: TGTGCCAGCAGCTCCCTTAGCACCGGGGAGCTGTTTTTT; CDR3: CASSSLSTGELFF
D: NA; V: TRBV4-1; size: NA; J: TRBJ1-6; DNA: TGCGCCAGCAGCCCCGAGGGGGGGTTAAATAATTCACCCCTCCACTTT; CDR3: CASSPEGGLNNSPLHF
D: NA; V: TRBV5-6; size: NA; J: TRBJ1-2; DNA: TGTGCCAGCAGCATAGACAGCTATGGCTACACCTTC; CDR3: CASSIDSYGYTF
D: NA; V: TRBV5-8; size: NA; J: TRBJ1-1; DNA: TGTGCCAGCAGCTTGGGATTTACAGTGAACACTGAAGCTTTCTTT; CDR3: CASSLGFTVNTEAFF
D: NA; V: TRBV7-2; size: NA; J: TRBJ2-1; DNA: TGTGCCAGCAGCTCCATCCCCGCCCAGCGGAATGAGCAGTTCTTC; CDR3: CASSSIPAQRNEQFF
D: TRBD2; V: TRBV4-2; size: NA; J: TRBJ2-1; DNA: TGTGCCAGCAGCCAAGATGGCGGGAGGGCCAGGAATGAGCAGTTCTTC; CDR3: CASSQDGGRARNEQFF
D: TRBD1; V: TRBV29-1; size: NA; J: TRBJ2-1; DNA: TGCAGCGTTCTCAACAGGGGGCTGTTACCTGAGCAGTTCTTC; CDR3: CSVLNRGLLPEQFF
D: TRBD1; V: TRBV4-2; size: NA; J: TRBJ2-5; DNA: TGTGCCAGCAGCCAAGATCGGACAGGGGTCCTAGAGACCCAGTACTTC; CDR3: CASSQDRTGVLETQYF
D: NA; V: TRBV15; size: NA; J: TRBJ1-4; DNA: TGTGCCACCAGCAGAGAGTACACGTGGGGGCATGAAGCAACTAATGAAAAACTGTTTTTT; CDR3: CATSREYTWGHEATNEKLFF
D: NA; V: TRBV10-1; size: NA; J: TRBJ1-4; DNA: TGCGCCAGCAGTGCCCCAAAAAAACTGTTTTTT; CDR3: CASSAPKKLFF
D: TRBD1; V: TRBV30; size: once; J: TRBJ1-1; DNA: TGTGCCTGGAGTGTAAGGGGTGTGGGACAGCCTGAGAACACTGAAGCTTTCTTT; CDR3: CAWSVRGVGQPENTEAFF
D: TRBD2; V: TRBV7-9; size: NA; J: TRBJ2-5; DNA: TGTGCCAGCAGCTTATGGGCTGGGACTAGCGGGAGGGAGGCGACCCAGTACTTC; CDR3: CASSLWAGTSGREATQYF
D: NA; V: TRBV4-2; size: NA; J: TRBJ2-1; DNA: TGTGCCAGCAGCCCTACACCGGGACTGATCTACAATGAGCAGTTCTTC; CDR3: CASSPTPGLIYNEQFF
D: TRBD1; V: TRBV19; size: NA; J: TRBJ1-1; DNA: TGTGCCAGTAGACAGGGGGCTTCATTGGCTTTCTTT; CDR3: CASRQGASLAFF